This TCR beta chain comes out of a study of blood T cell repertoires in COVID-19. Here immunoSEQ multiplex PCR was the method, and the copy in TCRdb shows in-frame clones only, minus some. This sample has about 180,000 clones, with 75% to 85% found just once. This CDR3 is 12 amino acids long. The V and J ends lost 3 bases and 6 bases, in that order; junction bases with no gene match: 1. Germline CDR1 SEHNR, CDR2 FQNEAQ (reference sequence). Two negative PCRs, clearance, or symptom resolution had been documented for recovered Cohort 3 donors. This sequence was found in a man in his forties or fifties who had recovered from COVID-19. The source material was PBMCs or T cells enriched from blood (not recorded which). The V call is TRBV7-9, the J call TRBJ1-2, with 7 bases aligning to TRBD1. The chain's CDR3 is CASSFGQDGYTF. DNA of the CDR3: TGTGCCAGCAGCTTTGGACAGGATGGCTACACCTTC.